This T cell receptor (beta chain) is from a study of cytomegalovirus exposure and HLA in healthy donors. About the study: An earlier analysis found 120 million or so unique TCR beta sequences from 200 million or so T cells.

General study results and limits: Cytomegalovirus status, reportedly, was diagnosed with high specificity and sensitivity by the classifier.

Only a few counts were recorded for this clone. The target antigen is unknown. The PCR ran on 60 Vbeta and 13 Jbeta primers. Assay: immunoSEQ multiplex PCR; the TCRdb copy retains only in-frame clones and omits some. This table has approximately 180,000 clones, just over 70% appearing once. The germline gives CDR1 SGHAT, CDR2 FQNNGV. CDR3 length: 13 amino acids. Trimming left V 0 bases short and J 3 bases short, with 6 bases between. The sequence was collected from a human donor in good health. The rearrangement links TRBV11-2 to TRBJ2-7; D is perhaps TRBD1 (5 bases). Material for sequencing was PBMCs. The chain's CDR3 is CASSLDRVYEQYF. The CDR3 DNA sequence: TGTGCCAGCAGCTTAGACAGGGTCTACGAGCAGTACTTC.